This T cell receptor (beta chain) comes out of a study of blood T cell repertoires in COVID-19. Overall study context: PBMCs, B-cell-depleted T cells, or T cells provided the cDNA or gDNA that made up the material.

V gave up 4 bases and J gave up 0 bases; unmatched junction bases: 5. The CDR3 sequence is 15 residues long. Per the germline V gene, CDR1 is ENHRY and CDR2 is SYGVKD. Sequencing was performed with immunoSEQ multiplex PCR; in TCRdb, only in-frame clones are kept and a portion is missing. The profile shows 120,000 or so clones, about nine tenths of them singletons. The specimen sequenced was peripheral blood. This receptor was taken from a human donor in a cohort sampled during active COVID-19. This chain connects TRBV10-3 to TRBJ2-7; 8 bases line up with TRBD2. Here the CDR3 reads CAISGGREDSYEQYF. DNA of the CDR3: TGTGCCATCAGTGGAGGGCGGGAGGACTCCTACGAGCAGTACTTC.